This T cell receptor (beta chain) emerged from a study of response to subunit inactivated influenza vaccine. General study findings and limits: Each seasonal influenza vaccination, the authors suggested, recruits few new T cells.

Concerning this clonotype itself: The antigen is not known.

The CDR3 covers 13 residues. V shed 3 bases and J shed 3 bases, with 9 bases lying between them. From germline, CDR1 is SNHLY and CDR2 FYNNEI. TCRdb called the RT-PCR reads again in MiXCR, with one record for every CDR3 protein. The sample has around 570,000 distinct CDR3 sequences, approximately 10% seen once. The same sample was also studied in work on T cells expressing NK-cell markers. That paper notes: Synthesis of TCR beta cDNA relied on 5'RACE template switching carrying UMIs. All TCR beta repertoires analysed originated from sorted CD3+CD56+NKG2C+, CD3+CD56+NKG2C- and CD3+CD56-NKG2C+ T cells. About 1.0-8% of CD8+ T cells in a handful of donors belonged to dominant NKG2C+ clonotypes.

The receptor comes from a man aged 45 to 65 who received an inactivated influenza vaccine. The specimen was PBMCs from blood, collected on the day of vaccination. The chain is built from TRBV2 and TRBJ2-7; D is perhaps TRBD1 (6 bases). CDR3 bases: TGTGCCAGCAGTGACCTACAGGGCTACGAGCAGTACTTC. Protein: CASSDLQGYEQYF.